This is a list of T cell receptor beta chains from one sample in a study of T cell changes during pregnancy in multiple sclerosis. Sequenced by immunoSEQ multiplex PCR; TCRdb stores in-frame clones only, minus some. The sample shows 40,000 or so clones, around 92% of them seen only once. The sample here was CD8+ T cells from peripheral blood mononuclear cells, taken before pregnancy. The receptors originated from a female donor with multiple sclerosis, enrolled in a pregnancy study. Both conserved end residues are part of each CDR3. The D gene is left open where the match is weak. Expanded clones are given a class, and other clones once, few, many or no size at all.

abundance | j_gene | v_gene | d_gene | CDR3nt | CDR3aa
NA | TRBJ2-1 | TRBV2 | TRBD1 | TGTGCCAGCGGGACAGGGGCAAATGAGCAGTTCTTC | CASGTGANEQFF
NA | TRBJ1-2 | TRBV4-2 | TRBD1 | TGTGCCAGCAGCCCCAGGGGACAGGGAAAGTCCGCACCTAACTATGGCTACACCTTC | CASSPRGQGKSAPNYGYTF
NA | TRBJ2-1 | TRBV4-2 | NA | TGTGCCAGCAGCGCCGATATAGACAATGAGCAGTTCTTC | CASSADIDNEQFF
NA | TRBJ1-3 | TRBV6-1 | TRBD1 | TGTGCCAGCAGACTTGGGACAGAAGGAAACACCATATATTTT | CASRLGTEGNTIYF
NA | TRBJ1-4 | TRBV5-1 | NA | TGCGCCAGCAGCCCCGGGGAGGCAACTAATGAAAAACTGTTTTTT | CASSPGEATNEKLFF
once | TRBJ1-1 | TRBV27 | NA | TGTGCCAGCAGTTTTGGGGGGAGAAACACTGAAGCTTTCTTT | CASSFGGRNTEAFF
once | TRBJ2-5 | TRBV6-1 | TRBD2 | TGTGCCAGCAGTGAATCCCGACGAGGAGCGGGAGGTCGCGAGACCCAGTACTTC | CASSESRRGAGGRETQYF
NA | TRBJ1-5 | TRBV27 | NA | TGTGCCAGCAGTTTGTCAGGAGGCAGCAATCAGCCCCAGCATTTT | CASSLSGGSNQPQHF
NA | TRBJ2-3 | TRBV4-2 | TRBD2 | TGTGCCAGCAGCTCAAGGACTAGCGGGGGTCGCACAGATACGCAGTATTTT | CASSSRTSGGRTDTQYF
NA | TRBJ2-3 | TRBV9 | NA | TGTGCCAGCAGCGTAGGTTCAGGGATTGGCACAGATACGCAGTATTTT | CASSVGSGIGTDTQYF
once | TRBJ2-4 | TRBV6-1 | TRBD1 | TGTGCCAGCAGTGAAAGGTGGCAGGGGGCGTCCAAAAACATTCAGTACTTC | CASSERWQGASKNIQYF
NA | TRBJ2-7 | TRBV28 | NA | TGTGCCAGCAGTTGGACCGGGACACCCTCCTACGAGCAGTACTTC | CASSWTGTPSYEQYF
NA | TRBJ2-1 | TRBV9 | NA | TGTGCCAGCACCGTCGGGGGCTCCTACAATGAGCAGTTCTTC | CASTVGGSYNEQFF
NA | TRBJ2-7 | TRBV4-2 | TRBD2 | TGTGCCAGCAGCCAAGAGGTGGGAGGGACCTCCTACGAGCAGTACTTC | CASSQEVGGTSYEQYF
NA | TRBJ2-1 | TRBV27 | TRBD2 | TGTGCCAGCAGTCTCTCAGCGGGAGGTGAGCAGTTCTTC | CASSLSAGGEQFF
NA | TRBJ2-5 | TRBV29-1 | NA | TGCAGCGTGGGAGTGATCCCGGACAGCCCTGGAGAGACCCAGTACTTC | CSVGVIPDSPGETQYF
once | TRBJ1-2 | TRBV28 | NA | TGTGCCAGCAGGCCCACAGGTGGGGGCGGCTACACCTTC | CASRPTGGGGYTF
NA | TRBJ2-1 | TRBV27 | TRBD2 | TGTGCCAGCAGTGGGGGGACTAGCGGGGGATCCTACAATGAGCAGTTCTTC | CASSGGTSGGSYNEQFF
once | TRBJ1-2 | TRBV30 | TRBD1 | TGTGCCTGGAGTTTCCTCACAGGGGGGGTACACTATGGCTACACCTTC | CAWSFLTGGVHYGYTF
once | TRBJ1-1 | TRBV5-6 | TRBD1 | TGTGCCAGCAGCCACAGGGGGGTGAACACTGAAGCTTTCTTT | CASSHRGVNTEAFF
NA | TRBJ1-5 | TRBV11-2 | NA | TGTGCCAGCAGCCTGTTGAGGGATCAGCCCCAGCATTTT | CASSLLRDQPQHF
NA | TRBJ2-4 | TRBV9 | TRBD2 | TGTGCCAGCAGCCCCTCCGGACTAGCGGAAAACATTCAGTACTTC | CASSPSGLAENIQYF
NA | TRBJ2-5 | TRBV4-1 | TRBD1 | TGCGCCAGCAGCCGTCCGAGCGGACAGGGATTTTTGGGTGAGACCCAGTACTTC | CASSRPSGQGFLGETQYF
NA | TRBJ1-2 | TRBV6-1 | TRBD1 | TGTGCCAGCAGTCAAGACAGGGGTACGGGCCATGGCTACACCTTC | CASSQDRGTGHGYTF
NA | TRBJ2-7 | TRBV28 | NA | TGTGCCAGCACCCTGAGGCAGGGGAGCTCCTACGAGCAGTACTTC | CASTLRQGSSYEQYF
once | TRBJ2-5 | TRBV5-1 | NA | TGCGCCAGCAGCTTGGAACCTGCTCGGGGAGAGACCCAGTACTTC | CASSLEPARGETQYF
NA | TRBJ2-1 | TRBV7-6 | TRBD2 | TGTGCCAGCAGCCCCAGGACTAGCGGGAGGTACAATGAGCAGTTCTTC | CASSPRTSGRYNEQFF
NA | TRBJ1-1 | TRBV29-1 | NA | TGCAGCGTTGAAAAGTTACAGGGACCATACACTGAAGCTTTCTTT | CSVEKLQGPYTEAFF
NA | TRBJ2-2 | TRBV7-2 | TRBD2 | TGTGCCAGCAGCGAGTCCGGGACTAGCGGGAGGAGGGGGGAGCTGTTTTTT | CASSESGTSGRRGELFF
NA | TRBJ2-3 | TRBV18 | NA | TGTGCCAGCTCCCGAGACAGGAGATCAGATACGCAGTATTTT | CASSRDRRSDTQYF
NA | TRBJ2-1 | TRBV6-1 | TRBD1 | TGTGCCAGCAGTGAAGACAGGGGAATAAGCAATGAGCAGTTCTTC | CASSEDRGISNEQFF
NA | TRBJ1-4 | TRBV7-2 | TRBD1 | TGTGCCAGCAGCCCAGACAGGGGCCTGCGGAGTGAAAAACTGTTTTTT | CASSPDRGLRSEKLFF
NA | TRBJ2-3 | TRBV6-5 | NA | TGTGCCAGCAGTTACCGAATAACGGGATCCCCAGGGGCGCAGTATTTT | CASSYRITGSPGAQYF
NA | TRBJ2-1 | TRBV6-5 | NA | TGTGCCAGCATCCATTTCAATGAGCAGTTCTTC | CASIHFNEQFF
NA | TRBJ2-5 | TRBV7-3 | TRBD2 | TGTGCCAGCAGCTCTGGCGGGGGGGCCCAAGAGACCCAGTACTTC | CASSSGGGAQETQYF
NA | TRBJ1-1 | TRBV5-1 | TRBD1 | TGCGCCAGCAGCCCAGGGGGCCCTGAAGCTTTCTTT | CASSPGGPEAFF
NA | TRBJ2-7 | TRBV28 | TRBD2 | TGTGCCAGCAGCCGCCTAGCGGGAGGGTCCTACGAGCAGTACTTC | CASSRLAGGSYEQYF
NA | TRBJ2-7 | TRBV4-1 | NA | TGCGCCAGCAGCCAAGATCCGGGGGTCTACGAGCAGTACTTC | CASSQDPGVYEQYF
NA | TRBJ2-7 | TRBV27 | TRBD1 | TGTGCCAGCAGTTTAGGTGGGACAGGGTACGAGCAGTACTTC | CASSLGGTGYEQYF
NA | TRBJ2-5 | TRBV2 | NA | TGTGCCAGCAGTGAATCCCTAGCGCTGGAGACCCAGTACTTC | CASSESLALETQYF